Described below is a single TCR beta chain sequence and its context. Its antigen is not identified. No donor was unhealthy or non-Caucasian. MiXCR, applied by TCRdb to the 5' RACE reads, yields one record per CDR3 protein. Here the sample spans over 200,000 distinct CDR3 sequences, around a tenth being singletons. The data derive from a study of identical twins. Germline CDR1 SGHAT, CDR2 FQDESV (reference sequence). The CDR3 is 15 residues long. V lost 5 bases, J lost 4 bases, and 17 bases lay in between. Study observations and caveats: For out-of-frame alpha sequences shared by twins, low generation probability was in excess. Whereas memory repertoires showed no such difference, abundant cord blood beta clonotypes carried fewer insertions.

The chain is built from TRBV11-1 and TRBJ1-1, with D possibly TRBD1 on 5 matching bases. This clonotype was obtained from a woman in her late teens or twenties in good health. Sequencing input: memory (CD45RO+) T cells sorted from blood. CDR3 in amino acids: CASSRDHLGGTEAFF. The CDR3 nucleotides are TGTGCCAGCAGCCGAGACCATTTGGGGGGCACTGAAGCTTTCTTT.